This T cell receptor beta chain derives from a study of OX40 agonist ivuxolimab in advanced cancers. As for the study in general: Ivuxolimab was delivered to patients intravenously every 2 weeks at doses spanning 0.01 to 10 mg/kg.

Notes on this clone: Its antigen is as yet unknown.

General study results and limits: Patients who responded partially at 0.1-3.0 mg/kg showed clonal expansion ranking among the lowest. Expanded clones tended on average to be more numerous among CD8+ T cells than CD4+. With doses of 0.1 to 3.0 mg/kg, CD4+ and CD8+ blood T cells had undergone clonal expansion by week 6.

V lost 6 bases to trimming and J lost 3 bases, with 14 bases between them. The germline gives CDR1 MNHNS, CDR2 SASEGT. This CDR3 has 14 amino acids. Clones were sequenced by immunoSEQ multiplex PCR, and TCRdb holds only the in-frame ones, with some missing. The sample shows 60,000 to 75,000 clones, about 90% of them seen only once. The origin of this receptor is an adult with an advanced solid tumor such as melanoma, head and neck, liver or kidney cancer. The gene calls are TRBV6-1 and TRBJ2-5; TRBD2 is a possible D gene (7 bases). The source material was CD4+ or CD8+ T cells sorted from blood, sampled in a trial of the OX40 agonist ivuxolimab. In nucleotides, the CDR3 is TGTGCCAGCAGCTTCCAGGGGACTAAAGAGACCCAGTACTTC. Translation gives CASSFQGTKETQYF.